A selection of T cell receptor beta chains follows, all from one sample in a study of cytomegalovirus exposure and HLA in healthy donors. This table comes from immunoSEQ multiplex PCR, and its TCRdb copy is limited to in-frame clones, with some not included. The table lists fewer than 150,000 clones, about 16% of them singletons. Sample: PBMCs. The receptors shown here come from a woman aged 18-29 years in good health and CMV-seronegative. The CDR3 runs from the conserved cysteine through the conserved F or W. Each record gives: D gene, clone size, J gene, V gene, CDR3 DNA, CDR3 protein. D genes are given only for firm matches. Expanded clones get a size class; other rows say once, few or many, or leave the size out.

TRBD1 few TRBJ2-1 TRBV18 TGTGCCAGCTCACCAGACAGGGTCCCCTACAATGAGCAGTTCTTC CASSPDRVPYNEQFF
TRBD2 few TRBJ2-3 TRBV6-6 TGTGCCAGCAGTGGGACTAGCGGGGTGCCGGGAACGCAGTATTTT CASSGTSGVPGTQYF
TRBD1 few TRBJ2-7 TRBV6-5 TGTGCCAGCAGGAACCGGGACAGGGGGCGATACGAGCAGTACTTC CASRNRDRGRYEQYF
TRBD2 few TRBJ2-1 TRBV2 TGTGCCAGCGTTAAGACACTAGCGGGATACAATGAGCAGTTCTTC CASVKTLAGYNEQFF
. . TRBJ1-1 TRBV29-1 TGCAGCGTTGAATCGGTGAACACTGAAGCTTTCTTT CSVESVNTEAFF
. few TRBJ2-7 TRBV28 TGTGCCAGCAGTTTCCACAACCCGACCTACGAGCAGTACTTC CASSFHNPTYEQYF
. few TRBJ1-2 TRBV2 TGTGCCGGAACCACAGCCTCCCCCTCTTATGGCTACACCTTC CAGTTASPSYGYTF
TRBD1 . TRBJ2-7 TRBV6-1 TGTGCCAGCAGTTTGACAGGGGACGAGCAGTACTTC CASSLTGDEQYF
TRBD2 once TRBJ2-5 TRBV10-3 TGTGCCACCGGGAGGGCCTGGCGGGAGACCCAGTACTTC CATGRAWRETQYF
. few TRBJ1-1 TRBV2 TGTGCCAGCAGTGAGGGACTCGCGAACACTGAAGCTTTCTTT CASSEGLANTEAFF
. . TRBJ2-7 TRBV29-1 TGCAGCGTTGCCGACAGCGCCTACGAGCAGTACTTC CSVADSAYEQYF
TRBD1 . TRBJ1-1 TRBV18 TGTGCCAGCGTCACCGGGGGACAGGACACTGAAGCTTTCTTT CASVTGGQDTEAFF
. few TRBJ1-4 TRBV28 TGTGCCAGCACGGATAACGGGGCGGGAGGGGAAAAACTGTTTTTT CASTDNGAGGEKLFF
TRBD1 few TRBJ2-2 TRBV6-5 TGTGCCAGCAGTTACAGACAGGGGCCGGTGGAGCTGTTTTTT CASSYRQGPVELFF
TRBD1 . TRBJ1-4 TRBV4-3 TGCGCCAGCAGCCAAAACAACAGGGGGCTTAATGAAAAACTGTTTTTT CASSQNNRGLNEKLFF
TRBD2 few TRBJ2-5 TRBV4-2 TGTGCCAGCAGCCAAGATCGGGAGGGCCAAGAGACCCAGTACTTC CASSQDREGQETQYF
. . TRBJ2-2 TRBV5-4 TGTGCCAGCAGCGTGCGGGGTTTGGGGACCGGGGAGCTGTTTTTT CASSVRGLGTGELFF
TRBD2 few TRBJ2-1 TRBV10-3 TGTGCCATCAGTGAATCGCTAGCGGGAGGTAGGGGCAATGAGCAGTTCTTC CAISESLAGGRGNEQFF
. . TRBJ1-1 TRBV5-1 TGCGCCAGCAGCTTGGCCGGTGGGGCGAACACTGAAGCTTTCTTT CASSLAGGANTEAFF
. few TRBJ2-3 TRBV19 TGTGCCAGTAGTATAGCCGCTCTTAGAACTAGCACAGATACGCAGTATTTT CASSIAALRTSTDTQYF
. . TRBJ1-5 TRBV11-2 TGTGCCAGCAGCTTAGATCGGGGGAATCAGCCCCAGCATTTT CASSLDRGNQPQHF
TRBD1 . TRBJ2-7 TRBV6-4 TGTGCCAGCGGTCGGGACAGGGTTCTGGTTCTCAAGGGCGAGCAGTACTTC CASGRDRVLVLKGEQYF
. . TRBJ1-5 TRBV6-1 TGTGCCAGCCTTTACAGGGATAGCAATCAGCCCCAGCATTTT CASLYRDSNQPQHF
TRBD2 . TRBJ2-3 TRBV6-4 TGTGCCAGCAGTATAGCGGGAGAGGCAGATACGCAGTATTTT CASSIAGEADTQYF
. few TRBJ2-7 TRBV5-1 TGCGCCAGCAGCGAGAAGGACAGATCCGTCCACGAGCAGTACTTC CASSEKDRSVHEQYF
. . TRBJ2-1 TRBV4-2 TGTGCCAGCAGCCCCCTGGGGGGGGCGAGTTCGCGGAGGCCCCCCTACAATGAGCAGTTCTTC CASSPLGGASSRRPPYNEQFF
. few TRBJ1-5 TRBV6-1 TGTGCCAGCAGTGAGTTCGGCAATCAGCCCCAGCATTTT CASSEFGNQPQHF
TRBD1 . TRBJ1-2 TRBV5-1 TGCGCCAGCAGCTTGGACGGCAGGGGGCAGGATGGCTACACCTTC CASSLDGRGQDGYTF
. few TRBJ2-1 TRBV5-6 TGTGCCAGCTACGTAACGGGGGATGAGCAGTTCTTC CASYVTGDEQFF
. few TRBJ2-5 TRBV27 TGTGCCAGCAGTCCCTTAGGGGCCAGGGTTGGGACCCAGTACTTC CASSPLGARVGTQYF
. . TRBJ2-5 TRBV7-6 TGTGCCAGCAGCTTTGGAGGGAACCGGGAGACCCAGTACTTC CASSFGGNRETQYF
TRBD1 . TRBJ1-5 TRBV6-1 TGTGCCAGCAGTGTAGAACAGGGGATTAATCAGCCCCAGCATTTT CASSVEQGINQPQHF
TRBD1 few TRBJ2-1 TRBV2 TGTGCCAGCAGTGAACGACAGGGGGCAGTCTATGAGCAGTTCTTC CASSERQGAVYEQFF
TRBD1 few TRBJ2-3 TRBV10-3 TGTGCCATCAGTGAGGGCAGGGGGAGCACAGATACGCAGTATTTT CAISEGRGSTDTQYF
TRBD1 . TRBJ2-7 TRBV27 TGTGCCAGCAGCGGGGCCGGGACAGGGCTATCCAGCTACGAGCAGTACTTC CASSGAGTGLSSYEQYF
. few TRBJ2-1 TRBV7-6 TGTGCCAGCAGCCTGGTGGTAGCGGACACGGGTGAGCAGTTCTTC CASSLVVADTGEQFF
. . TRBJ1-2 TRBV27 TGTGCCAGCAGTTTAGGAAGGGGCAGGTATGGCTACACCTTC CASSLGRGRYGYTF
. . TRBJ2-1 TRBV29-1 TGCAGCGTTGATTTTCAGGGGACCTACAATGAGCAGTTCTTC CSVDFQGTYNEQFF
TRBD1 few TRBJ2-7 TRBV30 TGTGCCTGGAGTAAGAGGGGGACAGGGGGCAATGGGCAGTACTTC CAWSKRGTGGNGQYF
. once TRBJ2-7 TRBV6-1 TGTGCCAGCAGTGAAGCGATCGGGGGTGGGGGTCAGTACTTC CASSEAIGGGGQYF
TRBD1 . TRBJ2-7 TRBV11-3 TGTGCCAGCAGCCCGGGACAGGGGTCGGCCTACGAGCAGTACTTC CASSPGQGSAYEQYF
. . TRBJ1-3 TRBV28 TGTGCCAGCAGCAAACAGGGTTCTGGAAACACCATATATTTT CASSKQGSGNTIYF
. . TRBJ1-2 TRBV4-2 TGTGCCAGCAGCCAAGATAGGAGGTCAGCGGATGGCTACACCTTC CASSQDRRSADGYTF
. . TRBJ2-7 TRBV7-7 TGTGCCAGCAGCCCCGGAGGGTTTGACGAGCAGTACTTC CASSPGGFDEQYF
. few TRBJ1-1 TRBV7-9 TGTGCCAGCAGCTTAGGAGGCACTACTGAAGCTTTCTTT CASSLGGTTEAFF
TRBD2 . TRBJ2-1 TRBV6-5 TGTGCCAGCAGGGGGGGGAATGAGCAGTTCTTC CASRGGNEQFF
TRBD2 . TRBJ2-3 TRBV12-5 TGTGCTAGTGCCCCGACTAGCGGGATGGGGGATACGCAGTATTTT CASAPTSGMGDTQYF
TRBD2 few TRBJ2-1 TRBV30 TGTGCCTGGAGTGTACGGACTAGCGACAATGAGCAGTTCTTC CAWSVRTSDNEQFF
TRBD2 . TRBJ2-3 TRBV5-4 TGTGCCAGCAGCTTGGAGCTCTCGGGGAGGGCCACAGATACGCAGTATTTT CASSLELSGRATDTQYF
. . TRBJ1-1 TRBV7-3 TGTGCCAGCAGCTTGGGAGGGGCCGGGACTGAAGCTTTCTTT CASSLGGAGTEAFF
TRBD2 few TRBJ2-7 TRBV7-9 TGTGCCAGCAGCCAAACTAGCGGGTTCTACGAGCAGTACTTC CASSQTSGFYEQYF
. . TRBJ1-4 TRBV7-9 TGTGCCAGCAGCCCCCCCGAGAATGAAAAACTGTTTTTT CASSPPENEKLFF
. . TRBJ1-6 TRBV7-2 TGTGCCAGCAGCCTCCGGGTCCAAGGTGGTTCACCCCTCCACTTT CASSLRVQGGSPLHF
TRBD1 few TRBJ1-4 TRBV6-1 TGTGCCAGCAGTGAAGCGGTCGGGACAGGGGATGAAAAACTGTTTTTT CASSEAVGTGDEKLFF